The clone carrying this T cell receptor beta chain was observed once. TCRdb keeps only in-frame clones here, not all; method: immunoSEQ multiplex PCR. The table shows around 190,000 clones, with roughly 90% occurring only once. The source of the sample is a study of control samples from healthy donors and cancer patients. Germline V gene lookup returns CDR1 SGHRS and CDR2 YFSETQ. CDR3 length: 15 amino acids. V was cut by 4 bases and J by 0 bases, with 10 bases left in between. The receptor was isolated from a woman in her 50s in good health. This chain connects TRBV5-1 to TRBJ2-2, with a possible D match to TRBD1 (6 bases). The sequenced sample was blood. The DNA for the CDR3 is TGCGCCAGCAGCCCGGGACACGCGAACACCGGGGAGCTGTTTTTT. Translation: CASSPGHANTGELFF.